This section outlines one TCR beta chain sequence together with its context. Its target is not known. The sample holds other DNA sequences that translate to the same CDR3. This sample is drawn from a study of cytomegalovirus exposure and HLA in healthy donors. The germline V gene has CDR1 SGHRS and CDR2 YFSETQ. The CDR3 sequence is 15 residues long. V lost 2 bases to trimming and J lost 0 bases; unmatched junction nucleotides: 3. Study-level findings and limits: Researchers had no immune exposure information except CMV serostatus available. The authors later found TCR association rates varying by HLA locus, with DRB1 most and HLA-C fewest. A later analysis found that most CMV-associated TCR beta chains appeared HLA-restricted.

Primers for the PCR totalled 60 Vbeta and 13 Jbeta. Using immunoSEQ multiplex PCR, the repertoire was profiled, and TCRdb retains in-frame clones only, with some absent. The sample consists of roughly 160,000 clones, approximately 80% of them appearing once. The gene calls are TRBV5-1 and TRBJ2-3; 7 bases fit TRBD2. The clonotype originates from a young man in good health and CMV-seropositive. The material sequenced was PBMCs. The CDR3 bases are TGCGCCAGCAGCTTAAGCGGGGTCAGCACAGATACGCAGTATTTT. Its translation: CASSLSGVSTDTQYF.